A single sample is the source of the 25 T cell receptor beta chains below, sequenced in a study of beta chain features in type 1 diabetes. All of the isolated RNA was reverse transcribed, so expressed TCRB transcripts were sequenced. Sequenced by immunoSEQ multiplex PCR; TCRdb stores in-frame clones only, minus some. Of more than 150,000 clones in the sample, about 12% are singletons; the top ten hold about 0.59%. The sequenced sample was central memory CD4+ T cells from blood. All receptors derive from a young woman in good health.

The sample holds a few counts of this clone. This CDR3 is also generated by other DNA sequences in the sample. V is TRBV5-1 and J is TRBJ2-5, with D unclear. The V gene's germline CDR1 is SGHRS and CDR2 YFSETQ. The V and J ends lost 1 base and 5 bases respectively, with 6 bases between them. The CDR3 runs 12 residues. Here the CDR3 reads CASSLPEETQYF. CDR3 DNA sequence: TGCGCCAGCAGCTTGCCGGAGGAGACCCAGTACTTC.

Only a few counts were recorded for this clone. The V call is TRBV7-2, the J call TRBJ2-7; tentatively, D is TRBD2 (5 bases). Germline CDR1 is SGHTA and CDR2 is FQGNSA. V gave up 6 bases and J gave up 0 bases, with 12 bases separating them. The CDR3 runs to 14 residues. The CDR3 loop reads CASRTLVSSYEQYF. The CDR3 bases are TGTGCCAGCAGGACACTAGTGTCCTCCTACGAGCAGTACTTC.

The chain uses TRBV18 and TRBJ2-3; weak D call: TRBD2 (5 bases). This CDR3 contains 15 residues. V was shortened by 5 bases and J by 5 bases, with 17 bases between the two germline ends. Germline V gives CDR1 KGHSH, CDR2 LQKENI. This CDR3 reads CASSTRGVLGDTQYF. The DNA of the CDR3 is TGTGCCAGCTCAACTCGGGGAGTGCTTGGAGATACGCAGTATTTT.

This clone occurred a few times. The chain joins TRBV30 to TRBJ2-3, with D perhaps matching TRBD2 (6 bases). In germline, CDR1 is GTSNPN, CDR2 SVGIG (reference sequence). The CDR3 has 16 residues. V gave up 0 bases and J gave up 4 bases, with 17 bases separating them. CDR3 nucleotide sequence: TGTGCCTGGAGTGTAGGCGGGGTAAGGGACTCAGATACGCAGTATTTT. This sequence encodes CAWSVGGVRDSDTQYF.

This clone appeared many times. V usage is TRBV7-8 and J usage is TRBJ2-5, with 9 bases fitting TRBD1. V lost 4 bases, J lost 7 bases, and 13 bases stayed unmatched. In germline, CDR1 is SGHVS, CDR2 FQNEAQ. The CDR3 loop spans 16 amino acids. CDR3 DNA sequence: TGTGCCAGCAGCTCAAGTTCGGGACAGGGAATAGGGACCCAGTACTTC. The encoded protein is CASSSSSGQGIGTQYF.

This rearrangement joins TRBV7-9 to TRBJ1-1, with TRBD1 identical over 7 bases. Germline-derived CDR1 and CDR2 are SEHNR and FQNEAQ (reference sequence). J lost 2 bases, V lost 5 bases, and 2 bases had no gene match. CDR3 length equals 13 residues. In DNA form, the CDR3 reads TGTGCCAGCAGCCGACAGGGCAACACTGAAGCTTTCTTT. This codes for CASSRQGNTEAFF.

The chain recombines TRBV19 with TRBJ1-2; tentative D call: TRBD1 (6 bases). V was shortened by 7 bases and J by 8 bases, with 20 bases between the two germline ends. This CDR3 has 14 residues. Germline V lookup: CDR1 LNHDA, CDR2 SQIVND (reference sequence). CDR3 sequence reads: CASIFTDSRWGYTF. For the CDR3, the DNA is TGTGCCAGTATTTTCACGGACAGTCGTTGGGGCTACACCTTC.

This clone showed up many times. Other DNA sequences in the sample encode the same CDR3. V gene TRBV27 combines with J gene TRBJ2-4; D might be TRBD1 (6 bases). This CDR3 region has 12 residues. Germline V gene lookup returns CDR1 MNHEY and CDR2 SMNVEV (reference sequence). V lost 6 bases and J lost 8, with 11 bases in between. CDR3 protein: CASRAQGYIQYF. The CDR3 bases are TGTGCCAGCAGGGCGCAGGGGTACATTCAGTACTTC.

This clone has only a few counts. The V gene is TRBV29-1, the J gene TRBJ1-1, with TRBD1 matching 11 bases. The CDR3 has 11 residues. Germline assignment: CDR1 SQVTM and CDR2 ANQGSEA. V was clipped by 6 bases and J by 7 bases; unmatched bases: 1. The CDR3 bases are TGCAGCGTGGGGACAGGGGGTGAAGCTTTCTTT. This encodes CSVGTGGEAFF.

This clone came up a few times. V usage is TRBV6-6 and J usage is TRBJ2-7; maybe TRBD2 (6 bases). CDR3 length: 12 amino acids. In germline, CDR1 is MNHNY, CDR2 SVGAGI (reference sequence). The V end lost 6 bases, the J end lost 2 bases, and 8 bases lay between the germline ends. CDR3 sequence reads: CASSSGPYEQYF. The CDR3 coding sequence is TGTGCCAGCAGCAGCGGGCCCTACGAGCAGTACTTC.

CDR3 protein: CASSLESRGTALADTQYF. The CDR3, as DNA: TGTGCCAGCAGTTTGGAAAGCCGCGGGACCGCACTCGCGGATACGCAGTATTTT. This chain links TRBV2 with TRBJ2-3, with D possibly TRBD2 on 6 matching bases. The CDR3 has 18 residues. Between the trimmed V and J ends, which lost 5 bases and 6 bases, there was a span of 27 bases. Looked up from germline, CDR1 is SNHLY and CDR2 is FYNNEI.

This clone was detected only a few times. The chain is built from TRBV11-1 and TRBJ2-7, with D unresolved. V lost 5 bases and J lost 5, with 7 bases in between. The CDR3 totals 11 residues. From germline, CDR1 is SGHAT and CDR2 FQDESV (reference sequence). The CDR3 is CASSPRDEQYF. The CDR3 nucleotides are TGTGCCAGCAGCCCCCGGGACGAGCAGTACTTC.

The chain couples TRBV9 to TRBJ2-7; TRBD1 agrees at 7 bases. CDR1 SGDLS and CDR2 YYNGEE come from the germline V gene. V dropped 3 bases and J dropped 2; count of bases not matched to a gene: 11. The CDR3 totals 16 residues. CDR3 DNA: TGTGCCAGCAGCGCCCGGGACAGCTCGCTCACCTACGAGCAGTACTTC. Its protein product is CASSARDSSLTYEQYF. The full variable domain, completed using reference TRBV9 and TRBJ2-7, is DSGVTQTPKHLITATGQRVTLRCSPRSGDLSVYWYQQSLDQGLQFLIQYYNGEERAKGNILERFSAQQFPDLHSELNLSSLELGDSALYFCASSARDSSLTYEQYFGPGTRLTVT.

V usage is TRBV28 and J usage is TRBJ1-1; possible D gene TRBD1, 6 bases. The germline V gene has CDR1 MDHEN and CDR2 SYDVKM. This CDR3 spans 16 amino acids. Trimming took 6 bases from V and 6 from J, leaving 23 bases between them. CDR3 coding DNA: TGTGCCAGCAGCCGACAGGCGGTAACGTTGACGGCTGAAGCTTTCTTT. This encodes CASSRQAVTLTAEAFF. The full variable domain, with the rest looked up from reference TRBV28 and TRBJ1-1, is DVKVTQSSRYLVKRTGEKVFLECVQDMDHENMFWYRQDPGLGLRLIYFSYDVKMKEKGDIPEGYSVSREKKERFSLILESASTNQTSMYLCASSRQAVTLTAEAFFGQGTRLTVV.

The chain joins TRBV28 to TRBJ1-2; 7 bases line up with TRBD1. Per germline, CDR1 MDHEN and CDR2 SYDVKM. The CDR3 has 15 residues. The trim removed 6 bases at V and 3 bases at J, leaving 10 bases unmatched. The CDR3 spells CASRSHRGGDYGYTF. The CDR3 nucleotides are TGTGCCAGCAGATCCCACAGGGGTGGGGACTATGGCTACACCTTC.

This clone occurred a few times. The chain is built from TRBV6-5 and TRBJ1-2, with D uncertain. CDR1 is MNHEY and CDR2 is SVGAGI in the germline V gene. This CDR3 contains 12 residues. Trimming removed 6 bases from V and 7 bases from J, with 12 bases in between. The CDR3 is CASRSSGGGYTF. The CDR3 DNA follows: TGTGCCAGCAGGTCGAGTGGAGGTGGCTACACCTTC.

This clone showed up just a few times. The V call is TRBV29-1, the J call TRBJ2-6, with D possibly matching TRBD1 (5 bases). CDR1 is SQVTM and CDR2 is ANQGSEA in the germline V gene. V shed 0 bases and J shed 0 bases, with 9 bases lying between them. There are 16 residues in the CDR3. This CDR3 reads CSVEDDGHSGANVLTF. CDR3 coding DNA: TGCAGCGTTGAAGATGACGGACACTCTGGGGCCAACGTCCTGACTTTC.

V gene TRBV19 combines with J gene TRBJ2-2, with D maybe TRBD1 (6 bases). Germline assignment: CDR1 LNHDA and CDR2 SQIVND (reference sequence). The ends were cut back, 4 bases at V and 4 bases at J, with 13 bases in the middle. This CDR3 has 15 residues. The CDR3 sequence is CASSTQNRATGELFF. CDR3 DNA sequence: TGTGCCAGTAGTACCCAAAACAGGGCCACCGGGGAGCTGTTTTTT.

As DNA, the CDR3 is TGTGCCAGCTCGACAGTCAACTCGGGAGACCAGTTTTTT. It specifies CASSTVNSGDQFF. The chain couples TRBV5-8 to TRBJ1-4, with D perhaps TRBD1 (5 bases). Germline V gives CDR1 SGHTS, CDR2 YDEGEE. The CDR3 loop spans 13 amino acids. The V and J ends lost 7 bases and 16 bases respectively, with 23 bases between them.

This clone appeared a few times. This chain uses TRBV18 with TRBJ2-6; D is unresolved. Germline CDR1 and CDR2: KGHSH and LQKENI. The CDR3 loop spans 15 amino acids. With 2 bases removed from V and 0 bases from J, the gap between germline ends came to 5 bases. CDR3 sequence: CASSPTRSGANVLTF. The CDR3 DNA follows: TGTGCCAGCTCACCAACGCGCTCTGGGGCCAACGTCCTGACTTTC.

This clone was picked up a small number of times. The rearrangement links TRBV11-2 to TRBJ2-2; 8 bases match TRBD2. CDR1 is SGHAT, CDR2 FQNNGV, per germline. This CDR3 region has 15 residues. V gave up 4 bases and J gave up 4 bases; unmatched junction bases: 5. The chain's CDR3 is CASSSQLAGTGELFF. The DNA for the CDR3 is TGTGCCAGCAGCTCCCAGCTAGCGGGCACCGGGGAGCTGTTTTTT. The full variable domain, completed using reference TRBV11-2 and TRBJ2-2, is EAGVAQSPRYKIIEKRQSVAFWCNPISGHATLYWYQQILGQGPKLLIQFQNNGVVDDSQLPKDRFSAERLKGVDSTLKIQPAKLEDSAVYLCASSSQLAGTGELFFGEGSRLTVL.

The gene calls are TRBV6-1 and TRBJ1-5; D is uncertain. The germline gives CDR1 MNHNS, CDR2 SASEGT. The CDR3 has 16 amino acids. With 3 bases removed from V and 2 bases from J, the gap between germline ends came to 14 bases. The CDR3 DNA is TGTGCCAGCAGTGAGTGGGGAGGAGGAGGCAATCAGCCCCAGCATTTT. As protein: CASSEWGGGGNQPQHF.

The V gene is TRBV5-1, the J gene TRBJ2-4, with unresolved D. CDR3 size: 14 residues. V lost 2 bases and J lost 4, with 10 bases in between. Germline CDR1 and CDR2: SGHRS and YFSETQ. This CDR3 reads CASSLGVTKNIQYF. The CDR3 nucleotides read TGCGCCAGCAGCTTAGGAGTGACTAAAAACATTCAGTACTTC.

The CDR3 protein is CAWSEPDWTGIGYTF. In DNA, the CDR3 is TGTGCCTGGAGTGAACCAGACTGGACAGGGATTGGCTACACCTTC. The chain carries TRBV30 and TRBJ1-2, with TRBD1 matching 8 bases. CDR1 and CDR2 from the germline V gene are GTSNPN and SVGIG (reference sequence). The CDR3 runs to 15 residues. With V trimmed by 1 base and J by 7 bases, 11 bases remained unmatched.

DNA of the CDR3: TGTGCCAGCAGACCGGACACTAACTATGGCTACACCTTC. Translating gives CASRPDTNYGYTF. The rearrangement uses TRBV28 and TRBJ1-2, with a weak D call TRBD1 (5 bases). Germline V gives CDR1 MDHEN, CDR2 SYDVKM. Trimming shortened V by 6 bases and J by 0 bases, and 8 bases separated the two germline ends. This CDR3 has 13 amino acids.